The 29 T cell receptor beta chains below come from one sample, sequenced in a study of chemoradiotherapy in HPV16-positive cancers. TCRdb keeps only in-frame clones here, not all; method: immunoSEQ multiplex PCR. Seen here are 8,000 to 10,000 clones, 85% observed once, and the top ten hold 3.1%. The sample was tumor tissue, taken from a patient who underwent chemoradiotherapy. The source of these receptors is a human donor with HPV-associated anogenital cancer.

This chain links TRBV30 with TRBJ1-2; a weak D match, TRBD1 (5 bases). Between the trimmed V and J ends, which lost 5 bases and 3 bases, there was a span of 13 bases. Germline CDR1 and CDR2: GTSNPN and SVGIG (reference sequence). The CDR3 covers 13 residues. The CDR3 DNA reads TGTGCCTGGGCCCGGAGGGGCGACTATGGCTACACCTTC. Its protein product is CAWARRGDYGYTF.

The chain couples TRBV27 to TRBJ2-7; D is perhaps TRBD1 or TRBD2 (5 bases each). This CDR3 is built from 15 residues. The ends were cut back, 6 bases at V and 2 bases at J, with 17 bases in the middle. Germline CDR1 and CDR2: MNHEY and SMNVEV (reference sequence). DNA of the CDR3: TGTGCCAGCAGAGCCCAGGGACCAGGCCCCTACGAGCAGTACTTC. It translates to CASRAQGPGPYEQYF.

V and J are TRBV27 and TRBJ2-1; possibly TRBD2 for D (5 bases). This CDR3 contains 15 residues. The V end lost 2 bases, the J end lost 2 bases, and 10 bases lay between the germline ends. Per the germline V gene, CDR1 is MNHEY and CDR2 is SMNVEV (reference sequence). The CDR3 spells CASSLAGQAYNEQFF. DNA of the CDR3: TGTGCCAGCAGTTTAGCGGGCCAGGCCTACAATGAGCAGTTCTTC.

CDR3 loop: CSVTGAGDYEQYF. For the CDR3, the DNA is TGCAGCGTGACGGGGGCGGGGGACTACGAGCAGTACTTC. The chain joins TRBV29-1 to TRBJ2-7; tentative D call: TRBD2 (7 bases). The CDR3 is 13 residues long. From germline, CDR1 is SQVTM and CDR2 ANQGSEA. V lost 6 bases to trimming and J lost 3 bases, with 15 bases between them.

This chain connects TRBV11-2 to TRBJ2-5; D not resolved. V lost 5 bases and J lost 5, with 15 bases in between. Germline V gene lookup returns CDR1 SGHAT and CDR2 FQNNGV. CDR3 length: 14 amino acids. This CDR3 is CASSPTRYGETQYF. The CDR3 DNA reads TGTGCCAGCAGCCCGACCCGCTACGGGGAGACCCAGTACTTC.

About this clone: This sample also contains other DNA sequences that code for the same CDR3. The rearrangement joins TRBV10-3 to TRBJ1-5, with TRBD1 identical over 10 bases. V gave up 8 bases and J gave up 0 bases; unmatched junction bases: 1. This CDR3 has 14 amino acids. Germline V lookup: CDR1 ENHRY, CDR2 SYGVKD. CDR3 sequence (DNA): TGTGCCATCGGGACAGGGGATAGCAATCAGCCCCAGCATTTT. This encodes CAIGTGDSNQPQHF.

In this sample, this clone turned up once. At one end, the junction sequence differs from germline, possibly due to a read error. The rearrangement links TRBV27 to TRBJ1-2, with TRBD1 matching 9 bases. CDR3 size: 15 residues. Germline values: CDR1 MNHEY, CDR2 SMNVEV (reference sequence). CDR3 DNA: TGTGCCAGCAGTCTATCCGGGACAGGGAACTATGGCTACACCTTC. This translates into CASSLSGTGNYGYTF.

The chain combines TRBV5-4 with TRBJ2-2; D may be TRBD1 or TRBD2 (7 bases each). Per the germline V gene, CDR1 is SGHNT and CDR2 is YYREEE (reference sequence). V lost 0 bases to trimming and J lost 7 bases, with 19 bases between them. This CDR3 is built from 17 residues. The CDR3 DNA follows: TGTGCCAGCAGCTTGGTTGGGCGGGAGAGGGGGCACGGGGAGCTGTTTTTT. Protein product: CASSLVGRERGHGELFF.

The genes are TRBV7-9 and TRBJ1-2; D call uncertain. CDR3 length: 14 residues. V shed 5 bases and J shed 2 bases, with 12 bases lying between them. The V gene's germline CDR1 is SEHNR and CDR2 FQNEAQ (reference sequence). The CDR3 loop reads CASSRPEGNYGYTF. The CDR3 coding sequence is TGTGCCAGCAGCCGACCTGAAGGGAACTATGGCTACACCTTC.

This clone was detected only once. The J gene is TRBJ2-7, the V gene TRBV7-8; TRBD2 matches at 9 bases. V was clipped by 5 bases and J by 0 bases; unmatched bases: 5. Germline V gene data show CDR1 as SGHVS and CDR2 as FQNEAQ. This CDR3 is built from 15 residues. CDR3 region: CASSLRREGSYEQYF. The CDR3 nucleotides are TGTGCCAGCAGCCTGAGGCGGGAGGGCTCCTACGAGCAGTACTTC.

CDR3 nucleotide sequence: TGTGCCAGCAGCCCCCAATCGCTTGGGGACACTGAAGCTTTCTTT. Translation: CASSPQSLGDTEAFF. V and J are TRBV28 and TRBJ1-1; D is undetermined. CDR1 MDHEN and CDR2 SYDVKM come from the germline V gene. The ends were cut back, 6 bases at V and 3 bases at J, with 17 bases in the middle. This CDR3 region has 15 residues. The full variable domain, in which reference TRBV28 and TRBJ1-1 provide the parts outside the CDR3, is DVKVTQSSRYLVKRTGEKVFLECVQDMDHENMFWYRQDPGLGLRLIYFSYDVKMKEKGDIPEGYSVSREKKERFSLILESASTNQTSMYLCASSPQSLGDTEAFFGQGTRLTVV.

The rearrangement links TRBV6-1 to TRBJ1-6; the D gene is possibly TRBD1 (5 bases). CDR3 size: 13 residues. Trimming stripped 7 bases from V and 7 bases from J, with 11 bases between. Germline assignment: CDR1 MNHNS and CDR2 SASEGT. DNA for the CDR3: TGTGCCAGCATACGACAGTTAAATTCACCCCTCCACTTT. Amino acids: CASIRQLNSPLHF.

The chain has TRBV15 and TRBJ2-3, with 7 nucleotides matching TRBD1. With 0 bases clipped from V and 8 bases from J, the junction kept 20 bases outside the gene matches. The CDR3 is made up of 19 amino acids. Looked up from germline, CDR1 is LNHNV and CDR2 is YYDKDF (reference sequence). The CDR3 spells CATSRDSTGVGSGRSTQYF. CDR3 sequence (DNA): TGTGCCACCAGCAGAGATTCCACAGGGGTCGGTTCGGGCCGTAGTACGCAGTATTTT.

This clone was seen only once. The rearrangement joins TRBV19 to TRBJ2-7; 11 bases agree with TRBD2. The CDR3 has 14 amino acids. V was clipped by 7 bases and J by 9 bases; unmatched bases: 11. Germline V lookup: CDR1 LNHDA, CDR2 SQIVND (reference sequence). This chain's CDR3 is CASNPTSGSHGQYF. CDR3 sequence (DNA): TGTGCCAGTAATCCTACTAGCGGGAGCCATGGGCAGTACTTC.

The rearrangement links TRBV28 to TRBJ2-5, with 14 bases aligning to TRBD2. The V gene's germline CDR1 is MDHEN and CDR2 SYDVKM. J was trimmed by 5 bases and V by 5 bases; bases with no gene match: 7. CDR3 size: 16 residues. This chain's CDR3 is CASSMRTSGGRETQYF. CDR3 DNA sequence: TGTGCCAGCAGTATGAGGACTAGCGGGGGGAGGGAGACCCAGTACTTC.

This clone was recorded only once. This rearrangement joins TRBV4-2 to TRBJ2-7; D unresolved. The CDR3 spans 14 residues. Between the trimmed V and J ends, which lost 0 bases and 6 bases, there was a span of 12 bases. CDR1 LGHNA and CDR2 YNFKEQ come from the germline V gene. CDR3 residues: CASSQEDVAAEQYF. Written as DNA, the CDR3 is TGTGCCAGCAGCCAAGAAGACGTCGCGGCCGAGCAGTACTTC.

This clone has more than one count but fewer than ten. This chain connects TRBV2 to TRBJ2-2, with no clear D. The CDR3 is made up of 10 amino acids. Trimming stripped 6 bases from V and 6 bases from J, with 2 bases between. The germline gives CDR1 SNHLY, CDR2 FYNNEI. This CDR3 reads CASRAGELFF. DNA for the CDR3: TGTGCCAGCAGAGCCGGGGAGCTGTTTTTT.

V and J are TRBV9 and TRBJ1-4; possible D gene TRBD1, 5 bases. V lost 4 bases, J lost 7 bases, and 17 bases lay in between. CDR1 and CDR2 (germline): SGDLS, YYNGEE. The CDR3 is 15 residues long. The chain's CDR3 is CASSPGGAKGEKLFF. The CDR3 nucleotides read TGTGCCAGCAGCCCCGGAGGGGCTAAGGGTGAAAAACTGTTTTTT.

About this clone: Other nucleotide sequences in the sample specify the same CDR3. Written as DNA, the CDR3 is TGTGCCAGCAGTCGACGGGGCTCTGGAAACACCATATATTTT. This codes for CASSRRGSGNTIYF. J is TRBJ1-3 and V is TRBV7-2; no clear D. This CDR3 is 14 amino acids long. Trimming removed 6 bases from V and 0 bases from J, with 9 bases in between. Germline V gene data show CDR1 as SGHTA and CDR2 as FQGNSA.

This clone has only one observation. V is TRBV2 and J is TRBJ2-2; D perhaps matches TRBD1 (5 bases). CDR1 and CDR2 (germline): SNHLY, FYNNEI. V dropped 4 bases and J dropped 0 bases, with 9 bases sitting between them. There are 15 residues in the CDR3. The CDR3 spells CASSATEANTGELFF. CDR3 sequence (DNA): TGTGCCAGCAGTGCGACAGAAGCGAACACCGGGGAGCTGTTTTTT. Filled out from reference TRBV2 and TRBJ2-2, the complete variable domain reads EPEVTQTPSHQVTQMGQEVILRCVPISNHLYFYWYRQILGQKVEFLVSFYNNEISEKSEIFDDQFSVERPDGSNFTLKIRSTKLEDSAMYFCASSATEANTGELFFGEGSRLTVL.

This chain joins TRBV9 and TRBJ2-7; no clear D gene. Germline V gene data show CDR1 as SGDLS and CDR2 as YYNGEE. The CDR3 has 11 amino acids. V lost 9 bases and J lost 2, with 9 bases in between. CDR3 protein: CATYPPYEQYF. The CDR3, as DNA: TGTGCCACCTACCCGCCCTACGAGCAGTACTTC.

V usage is TRBV9 and J usage is TRBJ1-2; D is uncertain. Trimming pared 3 bases from V and 2 bases from J, leaving 14 bases between. CDR3 length: 15 residues. The germline CDR1 and CDR2 sequences are SGDLS and YYNGEE. In nucleotides, the CDR3 is TGTGCCAGCAGCGCTTCGTGGGATTTCAACTATGGCTACACCTTC. Protein: CASSASWDFNYGYTF. The full variable domain, its missing parts supplied by reference TRBV9 and TRBJ1-2, is DSGVTQTPKHLITATGQRVTLRCSPRSGDLSVYWYQQSLDQGLQFLIQYYNGEERAKGNILERFSAQQFPDLHSELNLSSLELGDSALYFCASSASWDFNYGYTFGSGTRLTVV.

This chain uses TRBV10-3 with TRBJ2-3; D is uncertain. V lost 4 bases, J lost 0 bases, and 5 bases lay in between. The germline CDR1 and CDR2 sequences are ENHRY and SYGVKD. This CDR3 is 13 amino acids long. This CDR3 reads CAISAHSTDTQYF. The CDR3 coding sequence is TGTGCCATCAGTGCGCACAGCACAGATACGCAGTATTTT.

This sequence joins TRBV30 and TRBJ2-1; tentative D call: TRBD1 (5 bases). The CDR3 spans 12 residues. The ends were cut back, 1 base at V and 7 bases at J, with 8 bases in the middle. Looked up from germline, CDR1 is GTSNPN and CDR2 is SVGIG (reference sequence). DNA for the CDR3: TGTGCCTGGAGTGGACAGCCAAATGAGCAGTTCTTC. Protein product: CAWSGQPNEQFF. Full variable domain (rest looked up from reference TRBV30 and TRBJ2-1): SQTIHQWPATLVQPVGSPLSLECTVEGTSNPNLYWYRQAAGRGLQLLFYSVGIGQISSEVPQNLSASRPQDRQFILSSKKLLLSDSGFYLCAWSGQPNEQFFGPGTRLTVL.

This clone was counted a single time. The CDR3 reads CASSKPGLASETQYF. In DNA form, the CDR3 reads TGTGCCAGCAGTAAGCCGGGACTAGCGTCAGAGACCCAGTACTTC. The V gene is TRBV6-5, the J gene TRBJ2-5; 10 nucleotides line up with TRBD2. Germline lookup yields CDR1 MNHEY and CDR2 SVGAGI. The CDR3 length is 15 residues. The V segment lost 5 bases and the J segment 4 bases; nucleotides outside the gene matches: 7.

The V gene is TRBV4-1, the J gene TRBJ1-4; no reliable D call. CDR1 MGHRA and CDR2 YSYEKL come from the germline V gene. The CDR3 loop spans 15 amino acids. Trimming removed 4 bases from V and 0 bases from J, with 9 bases in between. CDR3 nucleotides: TGCGCCAGCAGCCGCTTTGTTGCAACTAATGAAAAACTGTTTTTT. Protein product: CASSRFVATNEKLFF.

This chain uses TRBV6-1 with TRBJ2-2; D might be TRBD1 (5 bases). V was clipped by 6 bases and J by 0 bases, with 8 bases between them. The CDR3 length is 14 residues. CDR1 and CDR2 (germline): MNHNS, SASEGT. The CDR3 reads CASRGLPNTGELFF. Written as DNA, the CDR3 is TGTGCCAGCAGGGGGCTCCCGAACACCGGGGAGCTGTTTTTT.

This clone appeared a single time. This chain connects TRBV11-3 to TRBJ2-2; 9 nucleotides agree with TRBD1. V lost 6 bases to trimming and J lost 4 bases; unmatched junction nucleotides: 3. Germline V gene sequence: CDR1 SGHNT, CDR2 YENEEA. The CDR3 loop spans 14 amino acids. CDR3 protein: CASRRDRVTGELFF. CDR3 sequence (DNA): TGTGCCAGCAGACGGGACAGGGTCACCGGGGAGCTGTTTTTT.

The chain recombines TRBV6-1 with TRBJ2-3, with a tentative D call TRBD2 (6 bases). The germline CDR1 and CDR2 sequences are MNHNS and SASEGT. This CDR3 is 14 amino acids long. Trimming cost V 7 bases and J 3 bases, with 14 bases left between them. CDR3 nucleotide sequence: TGTGCCAGCATACGGCGGGAATCTACAGATACGCAGTATTTT. Protein: CASIRRESTDTQYF.